The entry below gives a single T cell receptor (beta chain) sequence along with its context. The antigen remains unidentified. The data were taken from a study of cytomegalovirus exposure and HLA in healthy donors. Study-level background: The 110 or so validation repertoires used the same platform as the 550 to 750 first-cohort repertoires, a later analysis reported.

Measured with immunoSEQ multiplex PCR; TCRdb has only the in-frame clones, and not every one. Among some 130,000 clones listed, roughly four fifths were seen once. Whole-study results and caveats: Researchers counted roughly 160 TCR beta chains as cytomegalovirus-associated. Subsequent analysis found a tendency for first-cohort TCR clusters to co-occur within the 90 to 150 validation repertoires.

From the 120-subject validation cohort, which was separate from the roughly 700-subject first cohort, the donors were drawn. Trimming removed 0 bases from V and 4 bases from J; junction bases left unmatched: 4. From germline, CDR1 is ENHRY and CDR2 SYGVKD. The CDR3 has 17 amino acids. The rearrangement uses TRBV10-3 and TRBJ2-5, with 14 bases matching TRBD2. The TCR was taken from a man younger than 45 in good health and CMV-seropositive. The source material was PBMCs. The CDR3 nucleotides are TGTGCCATCAGTGAGTCGACGGGACTAGCGGGGGTAGAGACCCAGTACTTC. It specifies CAISESTGLAGVETQYF.